A selection of T cell receptor beta chains follows, all from one sample in a study of T cell repertoires in cytomegalovirus infection. MiXCR, run by TCRdb on the reads, gives a single entry per CDR3 protein. Among around 570,000 distinct CDR3 sequences listed, almost 40% were seen once. Their cognate antigens are unknown. The sequences come from cultured PBMCs, collected from culture after CMV antigen stimulation. These receptor sequences come from a human donor in good health (CMV status not recorded). Some clones in this sample may be carry-over from other donors' samples. Each CDR3 is given with its conserved first and last residue. A D gene is named only where the DNA matches it firmly. Size tells how often a clone was seen (once, few, many) or the class of an expanded clone, and some rows leave it out.

J gene: TRBJ1-1; V gene: TRBV11-3; D gene: -; clone size: -; CDR3 protein: CASSLSQEDTEAFF; CDR3 DNA: TGTGCCAGCAGCTTAAGTCAGGAGGACACTGAAGCTTTCTTT
J gene: TRBJ2-5; V gene: TRBV29-1; D gene: TRBD1; clone size: -; CDR3 protein: CSGRDRGKETQYF; CDR3 DNA: TGCAGCGGTCGGGACAGGGGAAAAGAGACCCAGTACTTC
J gene: TRBJ2-2; V gene: TRBV19; D gene: TRBD2; clone size: -; CDR3 protein: CASATSGTYTGELFF; CDR3 DNA: TGTGCCAGTGCGACTAGCGGGACCTACACCGGGGAGCTGTTTTTT
J gene: TRBJ2-7; V gene: TRBV12-3/TRBV12-4; D gene: TRBD1; clone size: -; CDR3 protein: CASSSPGTGIYEQYF; CDR3 DNA: TGTGCCAGCAGCTCGCCGGGGACAGGGATCTACGAGCAGTACTTC
J gene: TRBJ2-5; V gene: TRBV2; D gene: -; clone size: few; CDR3 protein: CASSESRPYQETQYF; CDR3 DNA: TGTGCCAGCAGTGAATCCAGGCCGTACCAAGAGACCCAGTACTTC
J gene: TRBJ2-5; V gene: TRBV6-4; D gene: -; clone size: -; CDR3 protein: CAFAPWETQYF; CDR3 DNA: TGTGCCTTCGCCCCCTGGGAGACCCAGTACTTC
J gene: TRBJ2-5; V gene: TRBV5-1; D gene: TRBD2; clone size: -; CDR3 protein: CASSLATSGGAETQYF; CDR3 DNA: TGCGCCAGCAGCTTGGCGACTAGCGGGGGGGCTGAGACCCAGTACTTC
J gene: TRBJ2-7; V gene: TRBV10-3; D gene: -; clone size: few; CDR3 protein: CAISESAYEQYF; CDR3 DNA: TGTGCCATCAGTGAGTCGGCATACGAGCAGTACTTC
J gene: TRBJ2-3; V gene: TRBV7-2; D gene: -; clone size: few; CDR3 protein: CASSPLRAQYF; CDR3 DNA: TGTGCCAGCAGCCCCCTGAGGGCGCAGTATTTT
J gene: TRBJ2-3; V gene: TRBV5-1; D gene: -; clone size: once; CDR3 protein: CASSRPAKDFDRQPYTQYF; CDR3 DNA: TGCGCCAGCAGCCGCCCCGCTAAGGACTTTGATCGGCAACCTTATACGCAGTATTTT
J gene: TRBJ2-3; V gene: TRBV11-2; D gene: -; clone size: few; CDR3 protein: CASSLLGVSTDTQYF; CDR3 DNA: TGTGCCAGCAGCTTACTAGGTGTCAGCACAGATACGCAGTATTTT
J gene: TRBJ1-2; V gene: TRBV9; D gene: -; clone size: -; CDR3 protein: CASSTGKNYGYTF; CDR3 DNA: TGTGCCAGCAGCACCGGAAAAAACTATGGCTACACCTTC
J gene: TRBJ1-2; V gene: TRBV20-1; D gene: TRBD1; clone size: -; CDR3 protein: CSARDPGTGSYGYTF; CDR3 DNA: TGCAGTGCTAGAGATCCCGGGACAGGGAGCTATGGCTACACCTTC
J gene: TRBJ2-1; V gene: TRBV27; D gene: -; clone size: -; CDR3 protein: CASSQRGQVPYNEQFF; CDR3 DNA: TGTGCCAGCAGCCAAAGGGGTCAGGTTCCCTACAATGAGCAGTTCTTC
J gene: TRBJ2-5; V gene: TRBV7-6; D gene: -; clone size: -; CDR3 protein: CASSLGLARGWETQYF; CDR3 DNA: TGTGCCAGCAGCTTAGGGCTCGCCAGGGGATGGGAGACCCAGTACTTC
J gene: TRBJ2-7; V gene: TRBV9; D gene: -; clone size: -; CDR3 protein: CASSVAGDRTYEQYF; CDR3 DNA: TGTGCCAGCAGCGTAGCGGGGGACAGAACCTACGAGCAGTACTTC
J gene: TRBJ2-7; V gene: TRBV7-4; D gene: -; clone size: -; CDR3 protein: CASIKPGGEQYF; CDR3 DNA: TGTGCCAGCATCAAGCCTGGGGGCGAGCAGTACTTC
J gene: TRBJ2-1; V gene: TRBV7-3; D gene: -; clone size: -; CDR3 protein: CASSLYRLDSYNEQFF; CDR3 DNA: TGTGCCAGCAGCTTATACCGCCTTGACTCCTACAATGAGCAGTTCTTC
J gene: TRBJ2-1; V gene: TRBV11-2; D gene: -; clone size: -; CDR3 protein: CASSLDIQAQFF; CDR3 DNA: TGTGCCAGCAGCTTAGATATCCAGGCGCAGTTCTTC
J gene: TRBJ1-5; V gene: TRBV19; D gene: -; clone size: -; CDR3 protein: CASSIMGGNQPQHF; CDR3 DNA: TGTGCCAGTAGTATTATGGGCGGCAATCAGCCCCAGCATTTT
J gene: TRBJ1-1; V gene: TRBV5-1; D gene: -; clone size: once; CDR3 protein: CASSLLEQSNTEAFF; CDR3 DNA: TGCGCCAGCAGCTTGTTAGAACAGTCGAACACTGAAGCTTTCTTT
J gene: TRBJ2-4; V gene: TRBV24-1; D gene: -; clone size: -; CDR3 protein: CASKRAKNIQYF; CDR3 DNA: TGTGCCTCGAAGAGGGCCAAAAACATTCAGTACTTC
J gene: TRBJ2-7; V gene: TRBV7-2; D gene: TRBD2; clone size: -; CDR3 protein: CASSYRLAAYEQYF; CDR3 DNA: TGTGCCAGCAGCTACCGACTAGCGGCCTACGAGCAGTACTTC
J gene: TRBJ1-2; V gene: TRBV7-2; D gene: -; clone size: -; CDR3 protein: CASSLREFYGYTF; CDR3 DNA: TGTGCCAGCAGCCTAAGGGAGTTCTATGGCTACACCTTC
J gene: TRBJ2-4; V gene: TRBV7-9; D gene: TRBD2; clone size: -; CDR3 protein: CASSLGLAVNIQYF; CDR3 DNA: TGTGCCAGCAGCTTAGGACTAGCGGTAAACATTCAGTACTTC
J gene: TRBJ2-3; V gene: TRBV7-3; D gene: TRBD2; clone size: -; CDR3 protein: CASSLDRPSGSETDTQYF; CDR3 DNA: TGTGCCAGCAGCTTAGATCGCCCTAGCGGGAGTGAGACAGATACGCAGTATTTT
J gene: TRBJ2-7; V gene: TRBV15; D gene: -; clone size: once; CDR3 protein: CATSGWDRPYEQYF; CDR3 DNA: TGTGCCACCAGCGGCTGGGACCGGCCATACGAGCAGTACTTC
J gene: TRBJ1-3; V gene: TRBV7-2; D gene: -; clone size: few; CDR3 protein: CASSLVSGARFGNTIYF; CDR3 DNA: TGTGCCAGCAGCTTAGTTTCGGGGGCACGATTTGGAAACACCATATATTTT
J gene: TRBJ1-5; V gene: TRBV28; D gene: TRBD1; clone size: few; CDR3 protein: CASSVQGINQPQHF; CDR3 DNA: TGTGCCAGCAGTGTACAGGGGATCAATCAGCCCCAGCATTTT
J gene: TRBJ1-1; V gene: TRBV5-6; D gene: -; clone size: -; CDR3 protein: CASSWGIVNTEAFF; CDR3 DNA: TGTGCCAGCAGCTGGGGGATCGTGAACACTGAAGCTTTCTTT
J gene: TRBJ1-5; V gene: TRBV7-8; D gene: -; clone size: few; CDR3 protein: CASSISTGYSNQPQHF; CDR3 DNA: TGTGCCAGCAGCATCTCGACAGGATATAGCAATCAGCCCCAGCATTTT
J gene: TRBJ1-4; V gene: TRBV7-6; D gene: -; clone size: -; CDR3 protein: CASTNGPGQENEKLFF; CDR3 DNA: TGTGCCAGCACCAACGGGCCAGGACAAGAAAATGAAAAACTGTTTTTT
J gene: TRBJ2-7; V gene: TRBV10-3; D gene: -; clone size: -; CDR3 protein: CAISESTGGKSYEQYF; CDR3 DNA: TGTGCCATCAGTGAGTCGACTGGCGGTAAATCCTACGAGCAGTACTTC
J gene: TRBJ1-1; V gene: TRBV7-2; D gene: -; clone size: few; CDR3 protein: CASSLVVRDTEAFF; CDR3 DNA: TGTGCCAGCAGCTTAGTTGTGCGCGACACTGAAGCTTTCTTT
J gene: TRBJ1-3; V gene: TRBV12-3/TRBV12-4; D gene: -; clone size: few; CDR3 protein: CASSLSAGGNTIYF; CDR3 DNA: TGTGCCAGCAGTTTAAGTGCGGGGGGAAACACCATATATTTT
J gene: TRBJ2-3; V gene: TRBV12-3/TRBV12-4; D gene: -; clone size: few; CDR3 protein: CASSFPPGADTQYF; CDR3 DNA: TGTGCCAGCAGTTTTCCCCCTGGGGCAGATACGCAGTATTTT
J gene: TRBJ2-1; V gene: TRBV4-3; D gene: -; clone size: few; CDR3 protein: CASSPDPSGSYNEQFF; CDR3 DNA: TGCGCCAGCAGCCCCGACCCGAGCGGATCATACAATGAGCAGTTCTTC
J gene: TRBJ1-1; V gene: TRBV4-1; D gene: -; clone size: -; CDR3 protein: CASLGLNTEAFF; CDR3 DNA: TGCGCCAGCCTTGGATTAAACACTGAAGCTTTCTTT
J gene: TRBJ1-4; V gene: TRBV7-2; D gene: -; clone size: many; CDR3 protein: CASSSSGANEKLFF; CDR3 DNA: TGTGCCAGCAGCTCATCCGGGGCCAATGAAAAACTGTTTTTT
J gene: TRBJ1-6; V gene: TRBV7-2; D gene: -; clone size: many; CDR3 protein: CASSFAGTSSPLHF; CDR3 DNA: TGTGCCAGCAGCTTTGCCGGGACAAGTTCACCCCTCCACTTT
J gene: TRBJ2-1; V gene: TRBV14; D gene: -; clone size: once; CDR3 protein: CASSQGGQSYNEQFF; CDR3 DNA: TGTGCCAGCAGCCAAGGAGGACAGTCCTACAATGAGCAGTTCTTC
J gene: TRBJ2-7; V gene: TRBV4-1; D gene: -; clone size: -; CDR3 protein: CASSLWGGDIYEQYF; CDR3 DNA: TGCGCCAGCAGCCTCTGGGGCGGGGATATCTACGAGCAGTACTTC
J gene: TRBJ2-2; V gene: TRBV12-3/TRBV12-4; D gene: -; clone size: once; CDR3 protein: CASSPRPGTGELFF; CDR3 DNA: TGTGCCAGCAGCCCCCGCCCAGGGACCGGGGAGCTGTTTTTT
J gene: TRBJ2-4; V gene: TRBV12-3/TRBV12-4; D gene: -; clone size: few; CDR3 protein: CASSVTKNIQYF; CDR3 DNA: TGTGCCAGCAGTGTTACCAAAAACATTCAGTACTTC
J gene: TRBJ1-3; V gene: TRBV7-2; D gene: -; clone size: many; CDR3 protein: CASSLGRGGNTIYF; CDR3 DNA: TGTGCCAGCAGTTTGGGAAGGGGAGGAAACACCATATATTTT
J gene: TRBJ2-1; V gene: TRBV7-2; D gene: -; clone size: -; CDR3 protein: CASSLDYGVSEQFF; CDR3 DNA: TGTGCCAGCAGCTTAGACTACGGCGTATCTGAGCAGTTCTTC
J gene: TRBJ2-3; V gene: TRBV12-3/TRBV12-4; D gene: TRBD1; clone size: few; CDR3 protein: CASSPWDRGDTQYF; CDR3 DNA: TGTGCCAGCAGCCCCTGGGACAGGGGAGATACGCAGTATTTT
J gene: TRBJ2-1; V gene: TRBV12-3/TRBV12-4; D gene: TRBD2; clone size: few; CDR3 protein: CASTRTGTSRDEQFF; CDR3 DNA: TGTGCCAGCACCCGGACCGGGACTAGTCGCGATGAGCAGTTCTTC
J gene: TRBJ2-5; V gene: TRBV27; D gene: -; clone size: -; CDR3 protein: CASRQSTGHSQETQYF; CDR3 DNA: TGTGCCAGCAGGCAATCGACGGGGCACAGTCAAGAGACCCAGTACTTC
J gene: TRBJ2-7; V gene: TRBV4-1; D gene: -; clone size: -; CDR3 protein: CASSQGGVLYEQYF; CDR3 DNA: TGCGCCAGCAGCCAGGGCGGGGTCCTCTACGAGCAGTACTTC
J gene: TRBJ2-1; V gene: TRBV7-9; D gene: -; clone size: -; CDR3 protein: CASSLMRGLAERSEQFF; CDR3 DNA: TGTGCCAGCAGCCTCATGCGTGGACTGGCGGAGAGGAGTGAGCAGTTCTTC
J gene: TRBJ2-1; V gene: TRBV10-3; D gene: -; clone size: -; CDR3 protein: CAIRGLGTETEQFF; CDR3 DNA: TGTGCCATCAGGGGGCTCGGTACAGAAACTGAGCAGTTCTTC
J gene: TRBJ2-4; V gene: TRBV7-2; D gene: TRBD2; clone size: -; CDR3 protein: CASSLELARGAKNIQYF; CDR3 DNA: TGTGCCAGCAGCTTAGAACTAGCGAGGGGAGCCAAAAACATTCAGTACTTC
J gene: TRBJ2-1; V gene: TRBV3-1; D gene: TRBD2; clone size: few; CDR3 protein: CASSQPGLATNEQFF; CDR3 DNA: TGTGCCAGCAGCCAACCGGGACTAGCGACCAATGAGCAGTTCTTC
J gene: TRBJ2-7; V gene: TRBV19; D gene: TRBD2; clone size: -; CDR3 protein: CASSILTSGFQEQYF; CDR3 DNA: TGTGCCAGTAGTATTTTGACTAGCGGATTTCAAGAGCAGTACTTC
J gene: TRBJ2-3; V gene: TRBV5-1; D gene: -; clone size: -; CDR3 protein: CASSLDALGLTDTQYF; CDR3 DNA: TGCGCCAGCAGCTTGGATGCGCTCGGACTAACAGATACGCAGTATTTT
J gene: TRBJ2-7; V gene: TRBV28; D gene: -; clone size: few; CDR3 protein: CASRPQRYEQYF; CDR3 DNA: TGTGCCAGCAGGCCACAGCGCTACGAGCAGTACTTC
J gene: TRBJ2-5; V gene: TRBV5-5; D gene: TRBD2; clone size: -; CDR3 protein: CASSPLTGRGDVTQYF; CDR3 DNA: TGTGCCAGCAGCCCCCTGACGGGTCGGGGGGACGTGACCCAGTACTTC
J gene: TRBJ2-7; V gene: TRBV7-9; D gene: TRBD1; clone size: -; CDR3 protein: CASSLAYDRGYEQYF; CDR3 DNA: TGTGCCAGCAGCTTAGCGTATGACAGGGGCTACGAGCAGTACTTC
J gene: TRBJ2-1; V gene: TRBV4-1; D gene: -; clone size: -; CDR3 protein: CASSQGWSSYNEQFF; CDR3 DNA: TGCGCCAGCAGCCAAGGATGGAGCTCCTACAATGAGCAGTTCTTC